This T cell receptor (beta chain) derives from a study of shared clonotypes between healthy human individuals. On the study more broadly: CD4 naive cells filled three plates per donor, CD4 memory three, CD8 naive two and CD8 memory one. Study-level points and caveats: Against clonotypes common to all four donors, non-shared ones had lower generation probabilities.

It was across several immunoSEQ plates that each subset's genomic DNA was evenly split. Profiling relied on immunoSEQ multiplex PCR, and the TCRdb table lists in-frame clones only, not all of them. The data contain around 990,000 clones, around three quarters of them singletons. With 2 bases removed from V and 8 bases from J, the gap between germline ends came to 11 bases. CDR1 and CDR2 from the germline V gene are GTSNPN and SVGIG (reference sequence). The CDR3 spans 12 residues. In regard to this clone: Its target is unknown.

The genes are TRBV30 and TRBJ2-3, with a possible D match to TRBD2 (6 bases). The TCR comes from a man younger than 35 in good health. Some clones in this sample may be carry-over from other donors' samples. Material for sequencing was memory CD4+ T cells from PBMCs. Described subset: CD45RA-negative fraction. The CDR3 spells CAWSQGAGTQYF. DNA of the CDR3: TGTGCCTGGAGTCAAGGAGCGGGTACGCAGTATTTT.